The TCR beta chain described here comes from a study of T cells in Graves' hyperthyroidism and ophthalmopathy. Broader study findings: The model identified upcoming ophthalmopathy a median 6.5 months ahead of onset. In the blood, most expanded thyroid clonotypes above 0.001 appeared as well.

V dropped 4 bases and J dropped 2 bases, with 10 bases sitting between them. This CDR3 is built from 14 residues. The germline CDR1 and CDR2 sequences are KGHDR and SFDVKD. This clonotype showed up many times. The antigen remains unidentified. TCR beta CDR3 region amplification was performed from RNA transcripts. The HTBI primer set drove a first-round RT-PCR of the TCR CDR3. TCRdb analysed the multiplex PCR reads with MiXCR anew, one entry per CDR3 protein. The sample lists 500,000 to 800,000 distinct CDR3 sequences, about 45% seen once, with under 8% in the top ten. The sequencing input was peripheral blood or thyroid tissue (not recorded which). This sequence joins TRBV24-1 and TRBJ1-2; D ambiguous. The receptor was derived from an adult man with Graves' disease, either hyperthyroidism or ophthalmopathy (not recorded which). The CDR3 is CATSESGENYGYTF. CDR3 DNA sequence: TGTGCCACCAGTGAGTCAGGTGAAAACTATGGCTACACCTTC.